This T cell receptor beta chain comes out of a study of human T cells and chemical hapten exposure. Turning to the study itself: Patients received weekly diphenylcyclopropenone doses to the scalp throughout the roughly 23-week study. How much TCR each sample yielded varied, mostly because pooled library volumes differed slightly. Patch tests containing 0.01% DPC, applied to the upper back, were read at 6 days. Broader study findings: While controls formed fewer of them, expanded TCRs formed significantly more large CDR3 similarity clusters.

TCRdb ran MiXCR on the RACE reads and lists one entry per CDR3 protein. Of just over 80,000 distinct CDR3 sequences in the sample, over 8.5% were seen once. Time point given: patch test 1, 2 weeks after DPC sensitization. The sample's treatment: therapeutic diphenylcyclopropenone sensitization with weekly scalp DPC. As to this clonotype: The target antigen is unknown.

Germline loops: CDR1 SGHNT, CDR2 YENEEA. V lost 5 bases and J 5 bases, leaving 18 bases between the germline ends. The CDR3 is 15 residues long. Source: whole blood, taken in connection with sensitization to the hapten diphenylcyclopropenone (DPC). This rearrangement joins TRBV11-3 to TRBJ2-5; weak D call: TRBD1 (5 bases). The source is a woman between 50 and 59 years old with alopecia areata. Some clones in this sample may be carry-over from other donors' samples. CDR3: CASSPGSAAEETQYF. As DNA, the CDR3 is TGTGCCAGCAGCCCAGGGTCGGCGGCCGAGGAGACCCAGTACTTC.